The clone carrying this TCR beta chain turned up a few times. The junction differs from germline at one of its ends, possibly a read error. The sample belongs to a study of T cells in Graves' hyperthyroidism and ophthalmopathy. TCR beta CDR3 regions were amplified from RNA transcripts. HTBI primers drove first-round RT-PCR of the TCR CDR3. TCRdb fed the multiplex PCR reads into MiXCR, producing one record per CDR3 protein. There are a few hundred thousand distinct CDR3 sequences in the sample; around a sixth occur only once, and around 6.6% lies in the top ten. The germline V gene has CDR1 MNHNS and CDR2 SASEGT. The length of the CDR3 is 12 residues.

The sequence was collected from a woman in her twenties or thirties with Graves' hyperthyroidism. The sequenced sample was blood. The chain is built from TRBV6-1 and TRBJ1-2; no reliable D call. The CDR3 spells CASSWTNFGYTF. CDR3 sequence (DNA): TGTGCCAGCAGCTGGACTAACTTTGGCTACACCTTC.